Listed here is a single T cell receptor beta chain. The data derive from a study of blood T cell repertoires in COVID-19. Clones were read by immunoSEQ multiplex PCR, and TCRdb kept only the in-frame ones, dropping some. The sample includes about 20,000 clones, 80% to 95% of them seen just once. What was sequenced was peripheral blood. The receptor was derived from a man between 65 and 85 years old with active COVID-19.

This CDR3 reads CATSTWGGAETQYF. CDR3 DNA sequence: TGTGCCACCAGCACCTGGGGGGGCGCAGAGACCCAGTACTTC. The rearrangement joins TRBV15 to TRBJ2-5; maybe TRBD2 (7 bases). The V end was cut by 4 bases, the J end by 4 bases, with 13 bases between. This CDR3 is 14 amino acids long. Germline CDR1 LNHNV, CDR2 YYDKDF (reference sequence).